A single sample gave rise to the 5 T cell receptor beta chains below, sequenced in a study of OX40 agonist ivuxolimab in advanced cancers. Libraries were prepared by immunoSEQ multiplex PCR; TCRdb keeps only in-frame clonotypes and omits some of them. The repertoire holds 43,000 or so clones, with 87% as singletons. This specimen was CD4+ or CD8+ T cells sorted from blood, taken in a trial of the OX40 agonist ivuxolimab. The source is an adult with an advanced solid tumor such as melanoma, head and neck, liver or kidney cancer.

V gene TRBV30 combines with J gene TRBJ1-2; D is unresolved. CDR3 size: 15 residues. Per germline, CDR1 GTSNPN and CDR2 SVGIG (reference sequence). Between the trimmed V and J ends, which lost 0 bases and 5 bases, there was a span of 16 bases. The DNA of the CDR3 is TGTGCCTGGAGTGTACATCGGACCGTTAGTTATGGCTACACCTTC. Protein: CAWSVHRTVSYGYTF.

A single count supports this clone. The rearrangement joins TRBV5-1 to TRBJ2-5; 7 bases line up with TRBD2. V lost 3 bases and J lost 1; bases outside the gene matches: 6. Germline assignment: CDR1 SGHRS and CDR2 YFSETQ. The CDR3 length is 15 residues. In DNA, the CDR3 is TGCGCCAGCAGCTGGGGAGGGGCGGCCCAAGAGACCCAGTACTTC. This codes for CASSWGGAAQETQYF. The entire variable domain, with the rest obtained from reference TRBV5-1 and TRBJ2-5, is as follows: KAGVTQTPRYLIKTRGQQVTLSCSPISGHRSVSWYQQTPGQGLQFLFEYFSETQRNKGNFPGRFSGRQFSNSRSEMNVSTLELGDSALYLCASSWGGAAQETQYFGPGTRLLVL.

The genes are TRBV19 and TRBJ1-5; TRBD1 aligns across 9 bases. This CDR3 contains 15 residues. Germline trimming cut 9 bases from V and 6 bases from J; bases unmatched to any gene: 12. CDR1 and CDR2 (germline): LNHDA, SQIVND (reference sequence). The CDR3 nucleotides are TGTGCCAGCCGAGCGGGGGACAGGGCTGCTCAGCCCCAGCATTTT. This sequence encodes CASRAGDRAAQPQHF.

The V and J genes are TRBV19 and TRBJ2-5; D gene ambiguous. The V gene lost 4 bases and the J gene lost 0 bases, with 6 bases spanning the gap. Germline V gives CDR1 LNHDA, CDR2 SQIVND (reference sequence). CDR3 length equals 13 residues. For the CDR3, the DNA is TGTGCCAGTAGTAGACCAGACCAAGAGACCCAGTACTTC. The encoded protein is CASSRPDQETQYF.

The V and J genes are TRBV9 and TRBJ2-7; possibly TRBD1 for D (5 bases). Trimming took off 3 bases at V and 3 bases at J, with 13 bases between the two ends. The germline gives CDR1 SGDLS, CDR2 YYNGEE. The CDR3 is made up of 14 amino acids. In DNA form, the CDR3 reads TGTGCCAGCAGCGGGACACCAGGGAACTACGAGCAGTACTTC. Translation: CASSGTPGNYEQYF.